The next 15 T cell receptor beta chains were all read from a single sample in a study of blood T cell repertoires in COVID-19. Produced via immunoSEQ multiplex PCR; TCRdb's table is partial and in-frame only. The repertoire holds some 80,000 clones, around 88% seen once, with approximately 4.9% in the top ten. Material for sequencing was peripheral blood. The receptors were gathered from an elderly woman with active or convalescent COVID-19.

The CDR3 nucleotides read TGTGCCACCGGGGACAGGCTGAGAGGTAACTATGGCTACACCTTC. Residues: CATGDRLRGNYGYTF. The rearrangement links TRBV19 to TRBJ1-2; 8 positions agree with TRBD1. The CDR3 sequence is 15 residues long. V lost 10 bases and J lost 1; bases outside the gene matches: 11. The germline CDR1 and CDR2 sequences are LNHDA and SQIVND (reference sequence).

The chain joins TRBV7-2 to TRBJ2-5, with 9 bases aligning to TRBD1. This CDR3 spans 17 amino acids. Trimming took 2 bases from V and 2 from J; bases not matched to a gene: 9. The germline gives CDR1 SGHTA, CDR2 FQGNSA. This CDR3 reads CASSLMGLDRGQETQYF. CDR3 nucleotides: TGTGCCAGCAGCTTAATGGGGTTGGACAGGGGACAAGAGACCCAGTACTTC.

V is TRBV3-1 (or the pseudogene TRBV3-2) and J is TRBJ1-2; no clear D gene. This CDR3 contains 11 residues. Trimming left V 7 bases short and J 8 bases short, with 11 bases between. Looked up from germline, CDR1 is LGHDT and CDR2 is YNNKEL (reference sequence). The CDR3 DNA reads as TGTGCCAGCACCCCGGCGGGGGGCTACACCTTC. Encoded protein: CASTPAGGYTF.

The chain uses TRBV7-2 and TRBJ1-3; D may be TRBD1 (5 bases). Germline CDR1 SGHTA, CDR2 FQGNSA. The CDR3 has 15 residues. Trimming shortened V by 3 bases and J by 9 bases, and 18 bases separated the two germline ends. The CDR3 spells CASSLGGIVAGTIYF. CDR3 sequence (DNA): TGTGCCAGCAGCTTGGGGGGGATCGTTGCGGGCACCATATATTTT. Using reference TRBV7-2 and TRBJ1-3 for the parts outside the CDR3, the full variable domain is GAGVSQSPSNKVTEKGKDVELRCDPISGHTALYWYRQSLGQGLEFLIYFQGNSAPDKSGLPSDRFSAERTGGSVSTLTIQRTQQEDSAVYLCASSLGGIVAGTIYFGEGSWLTVV.

The DNA of the CDR3 is TGTGCCAGCAGCTACACAGGGAGGGCGGGCACTGAAGCTTTCTTT. Translation gives CASSYTGRAGTEAFF. This chain links TRBV9 with TRBJ1-1; weak D call: TRBD1 (6 bases). The CDR3 is made up of 15 amino acids. The germline gives CDR1 SGDLS, CDR2 YYNGEE. Trimming pared 4 bases from V and 4 bases from J, leaving 17 bases between.

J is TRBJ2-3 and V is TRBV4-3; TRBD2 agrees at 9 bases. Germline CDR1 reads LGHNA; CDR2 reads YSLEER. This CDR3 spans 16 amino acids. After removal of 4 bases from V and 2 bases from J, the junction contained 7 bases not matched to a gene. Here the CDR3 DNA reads TGCGCCAGCAGCCGCGAAGCGGGGGGCTCCACAGATACGCAGTATTTT. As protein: CASSREAGGSTDTQYF.

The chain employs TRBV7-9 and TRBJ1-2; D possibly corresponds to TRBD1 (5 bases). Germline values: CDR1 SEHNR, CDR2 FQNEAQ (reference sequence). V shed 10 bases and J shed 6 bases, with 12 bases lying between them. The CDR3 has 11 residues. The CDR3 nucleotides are TGTGCCACCAAATCGGGGGATGGCTACACCTTC. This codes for CATKSGDGYTF.

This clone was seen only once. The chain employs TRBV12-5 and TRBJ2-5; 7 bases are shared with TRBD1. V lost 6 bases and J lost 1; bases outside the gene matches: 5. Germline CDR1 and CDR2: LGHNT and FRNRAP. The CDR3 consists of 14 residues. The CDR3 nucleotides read TGTGCTAGTGGCCTCGGGACAGCCCAAGAGACCCAGTACTTC. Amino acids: CASGLGTAQETQYF.

CDR3 bases: TGTGCCAGCAGTCCTATACTAGCGGGGACCGGGGAGCTGTTTTTT. Translated: CASSPILAGTGELFF. The chain recombines TRBV11-2 with TRBJ2-2; TRBD2 aligns across 10 bases. This CDR3 is built from 15 residues. CDR1 and CDR2 from the germline V gene are SGHAT and FQNNGV. V shed 6 bases, J shed 5 bases, and the junction held 6 bases outside the gene matches. Drawing the rest from reference TRBV11-2 and TRBJ2-2, the complete variable domain is EAGVAQSPRYKIIEKRQSVAFWCNPISGHATLYWYQQILGQGPKLLIQFQNNGVVDDSQLPKDRFSAERLKGVDSTLKIQPAKLEDSAVYLCASSPILAGTGELFFGEGSRLTVL.

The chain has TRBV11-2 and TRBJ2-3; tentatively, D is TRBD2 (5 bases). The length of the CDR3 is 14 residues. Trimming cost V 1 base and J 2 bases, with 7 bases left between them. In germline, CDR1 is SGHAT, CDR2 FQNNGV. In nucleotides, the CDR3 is TGTGCCAGCAGCTTAGTGGACTTCACAGATACGCAGTATTTT. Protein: CASSLVDFTDTQYF.

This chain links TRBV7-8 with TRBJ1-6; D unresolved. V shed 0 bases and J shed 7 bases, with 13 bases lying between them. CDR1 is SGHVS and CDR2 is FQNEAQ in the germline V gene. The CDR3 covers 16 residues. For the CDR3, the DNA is TGTGCCAGCAGCTTAGCCATCTTGGGAGTGAATTCACCCCTCCACTTT. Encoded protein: CASSLAILGVNSPLHF.

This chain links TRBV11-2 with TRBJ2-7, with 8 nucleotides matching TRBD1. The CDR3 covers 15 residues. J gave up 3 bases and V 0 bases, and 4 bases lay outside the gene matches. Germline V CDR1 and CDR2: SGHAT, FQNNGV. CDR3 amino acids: CASSLDRTGSYEQYF. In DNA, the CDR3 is TGTGCCAGCAGCTTAGATCGGACAGGGAGCTACGAGCAGTACTTC.

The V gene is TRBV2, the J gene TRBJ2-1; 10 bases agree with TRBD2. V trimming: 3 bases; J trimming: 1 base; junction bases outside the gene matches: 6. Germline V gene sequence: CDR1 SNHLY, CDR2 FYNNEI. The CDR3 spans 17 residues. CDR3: CASSDALLAGSYNEQFF. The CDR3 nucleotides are TGTGCCAGCAGTGACGCCCTACTAGCGGGATCCTACAATGAGCAGTTCTTC.

This chain's CDR3 is CASSITGVDSPLHF. CDR3 DNA sequence: TGTGCCAGTAGTATCACAGGGGTCGATTCACCCCTCCACTTT. The rearrangement uses TRBV19 and TRBJ1-6; TRBD1 agrees at 7 bases. CDR1 is LNHDA and CDR2 is SQIVND in the germline V gene (reference sequence). J lost 8 bases, V lost 3 bases, and 4 bases had no gene match. CDR3 length equals 14 residues.

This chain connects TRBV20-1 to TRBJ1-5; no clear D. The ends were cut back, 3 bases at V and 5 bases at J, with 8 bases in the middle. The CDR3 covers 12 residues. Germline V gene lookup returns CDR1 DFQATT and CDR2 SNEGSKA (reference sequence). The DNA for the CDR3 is TGCAGTGCTAGTGGCGGGGATCAGCCCCAGCATTTT. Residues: CSASGGDQPQHF.